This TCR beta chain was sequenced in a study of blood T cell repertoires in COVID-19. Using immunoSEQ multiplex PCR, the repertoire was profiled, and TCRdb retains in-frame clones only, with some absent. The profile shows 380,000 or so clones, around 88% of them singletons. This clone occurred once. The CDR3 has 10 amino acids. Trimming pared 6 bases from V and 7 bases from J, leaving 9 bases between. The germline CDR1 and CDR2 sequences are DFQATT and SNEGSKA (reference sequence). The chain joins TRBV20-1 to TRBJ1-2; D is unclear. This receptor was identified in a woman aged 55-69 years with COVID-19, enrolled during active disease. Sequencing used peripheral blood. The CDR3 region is CSADTAGYTF. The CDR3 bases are TGCAGTGCAGATACAGCTGGCTACACCTTC.